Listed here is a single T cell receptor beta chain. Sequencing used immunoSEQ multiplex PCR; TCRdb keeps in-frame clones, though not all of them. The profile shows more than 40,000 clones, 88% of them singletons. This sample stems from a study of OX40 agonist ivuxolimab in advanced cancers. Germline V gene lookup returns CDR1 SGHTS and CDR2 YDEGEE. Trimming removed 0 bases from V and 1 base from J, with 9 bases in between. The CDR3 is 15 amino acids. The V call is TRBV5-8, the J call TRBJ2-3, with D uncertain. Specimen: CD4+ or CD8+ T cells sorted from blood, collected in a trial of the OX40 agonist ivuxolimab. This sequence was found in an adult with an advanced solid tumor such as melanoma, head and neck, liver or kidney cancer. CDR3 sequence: CASSLEGFGTDTQYF. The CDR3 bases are TGTGCCAGCAGCTTGGAGGGCTTTGGCACAGATACGCAGTATTTT.